This entry lists 21 T cell receptor beta chains sequenced from one sample in a study of shared clonotypes between healthy human individuals. CD8 cells regarded as naive lacked CD45RO, were positively chosen for CCR7, and omitted terminally differentiated effector memory CD45RA+ cells. TCRdb's copy holds only in-frame clones and misses some; the assay was immunoSEQ multiplex PCR. There are about 2.1 million clones in the sample; under 95% occur only once, and approximately 1.7% lies in the top ten. Material: naive CD8+ T cells from PBMCs. Receptor source: a young man in good health. Some clones in this sample may be carry-over from other donors' samples.

V usage is TRBV6-1 and J usage is TRBJ1-2, with 7 bases that match TRBD1. J was trimmed by 8 bases and V by 4 bases; bases with no gene match: 4. Germline values: CDR1 MNHNS, CDR2 SASEGT. The CDR3 is 12 amino acids. CDR3 sequence (DNA): TGTGCCAGCAGTGTACGAGGGGGCGGCTACACCTTC. Amino acid sequence: CASSVRGGGYTF.

The V call is TRBV9, the J call TRBJ2-7; TRBD2 agrees at 9 bases. V trimming: 3 bases; J trimming: 5 bases; junction bases outside the gene matches: 6. Germline-derived CDR1 and CDR2 are SGDLS and YYNGEE. This CDR3 is built from 14 residues. The CDR3 loop is CASSGTTSGNEQYF. The CDR3 nucleotides are TGTGCCAGCAGCGGGACGACTAGCGGTAACGAGCAGTACTTC.

The chain combines TRBV27 with TRBJ2-1; D is perhaps TRBD2 (5 bases). The CDR3 covers 14 residues. Germline V CDR1 and CDR2: MNHEY, SMNVEV (reference sequence). Trimming pared 0 bases from V and 13 bases from J, leaving 16 bases between. CDR3 DNA sequence: TGTGCCAGCAGTTTATCTCTGGAAGGGAGTGATCAGTTCTTC. Translated: CASSLSLEGSDQFF.

The chain joins TRBV7-8 to TRBJ2-7; tentative D call: TRBD2 (8 bases). CDR1 and CDR2 from the germline V gene are SGHVS and FQNEAQ. Trimming took 5 bases from V and 2 from J, leaving 16 bases between them. This CDR3 contains 15 residues. CDR3 in DNA: TGTGCCAGCAGCCCAGGGGGTAGCGGGGCCTACGAGCAGTACTTC. It encodes CASSPGGSGAYEQYF.

The chain employs TRBV19 and TRBJ1-3, with D unclear. Germline CDR1 reads LNHDA; CDR2 reads SQIVND (reference sequence). CDR3 length equals 13 residues. V was cut by 8 bases and J by 2 bases, with 10 bases left in between. CDR3 protein: CASSWVPGNTIYF. The CDR3 nucleotides are TGTGCCAGTTCGTGGGTTCCTGGAAACACCATATATTTT.

The chain has TRBV6-5 and TRBJ2-2; D remains unclear. The CDR3 sequence is 15 residues long. Germline CDR1 and CDR2: MNHEY and SVGAGI. Trimming took 0 bases from V and 3 from J, leaving 8 bases between them. The CDR3 here is CASSYSPPDTGELFF. CDR3 nucleotide sequence: TGTGCCAGCAGTTACTCCCCGCCCGACACCGGGGAGCTGTTTTTT.

Comments on this clone: The identical CDR3 is also encoded by other nucleotide sequences in the sample. The chain combines TRBV29-1 with TRBJ2-1, with D possibly being TRBD2 (6 bases). The germline V gene has CDR1 SQVTM and CDR2 ANQGSEA. The CDR3 totals 14 residues. V lost 3 bases to trimming and J lost 0 bases, with 9 bases between them. CDR3 in amino acids: CSVDGGSSYNEQFF. In DNA form, the CDR3 reads TGCAGCGTTGATGGGGGGAGCTCCTACAATGAGCAGTTCTTC.

The V and J genes are TRBV5-4 and TRBJ1-2, with D unresolved. Looked up from germline, CDR1 is SGHNT and CDR2 is YYREEE (reference sequence). This CDR3 is built from 14 residues. Trimming cost V 5 bases and J 0 bases, with 11 bases left between them. The chain's CDR3 is CASSFAEANYGYTF. The CDR3 bases are TGTGCCAGCAGTTTTGCTGAAGCTAACTATGGCTACACCTTC.

V is TRBV5-4 and J is TRBJ2-1; D is perhaps TRBD1 (6 bases). The V end was cut by 4 bases, the J end by 8 bases, with 13 bases between. The CDR3 length is 13 residues. Looked up from germline, CDR1 is SGHNT and CDR2 is YYREEE (reference sequence). The CDR3 here is CASSLDRSYEQFF. The DNA for the CDR3 is TGTGCCAGCAGCCTAGACAGGTCTTATGAGCAGTTCTTC.

The chain carries TRBV2 and TRBJ1-3; 7 nucleotides align to TRBD1. V shed 3 bases and J 0 bases; nucleotides not matched to a gene: 2. The CDR3 length is 15 residues. Germline loops: CDR1 SNHLY, CDR2 FYNNEI. The CDR3 protein is CASSETGLSGNTIYF. The CDR3 nucleotides are TGTGCCAGCAGTGAGACAGGGCTCTCTGGAAACACCATATATTTT.

The CDR3 sequence is CASSRLLAGEETQYF. In DNA form, the CDR3 reads TGCGCCAGCAGCCGCCTACTAGCGGGAGAAGAGACCCAGTACTTC. The V call is TRBV4-3, the J call TRBJ2-5, with 11 bases that match TRBD2. The CDR3 runs to 15 residues. Trimming took 4 bases from V and 3 from J; bases not matched to a gene: 4. Looked up from germline, CDR1 is LGHNA and CDR2 is YSLEER.

The V and J genes are TRBV5-5 and TRBJ1-5; D gene ambiguous. Trimming removed 3 bases from V and 7 bases from J, with 14 bases in between. Per the germline V gene, CDR1 is SGHKS and CDR2 is YYEKEE (reference sequence). The CDR3 is 14 residues long. The CDR3 loop is CASSSGSGIQPQHF. As DNA, the CDR3 is TGTGCCAGCAGCTCGGGGTCTGGCATCCAGCCCCAGCATTTT.

The V and J genes are TRBV7-8 and TRBJ2-7; 12 bases match TRBD2. CDR1 and CDR2 from the germline V gene are SGHVS and FQNEAQ. J was trimmed by 3 bases and V by 4 bases; bases with no gene match: 10. The CDR3 is 17 amino acids. CDR3 in amino acids: CASSYGLAGQLNYEQYF. The CDR3 nucleotides are TGTGCCAGCAGCTACGGACTAGCGGGACAACTGAACTACGAGCAGTACTTC.

This chain links TRBV27 with TRBJ2-7; D tentatively fits TRBD1 or TRBD2 (6 bases each). The V end lost 3 bases, the J end lost 5 bases, and 20 bases lay between the germline ends. Germline CDR1 is MNHEY and CDR2 is SMNVEV (reference sequence). The CDR3 consists of 16 residues. CDR3 sequence reads: CASSFGGAGQGDEQYF. The CDR3 DNA reads TGTGCCAGCAGTTTCGGGGGCGCAGGACAAGGGGACGAGCAGTACTTC.

This clone was recorded once. This chain uses TRBV4-1 with TRBJ1-1; D perhaps matches TRBD1 (5 bases). Trimming left V 2 bases short and J 0 bases short, with 10 bases between. The germline V gene has CDR1 MGHRA and CDR2 YSYEKL. The CDR3 totals 15 residues. CDR3 nucleotides: TGCGCCAGCAGCCAATCAGGGCCCCTGAACACTGAAGCTTTCTTT. Amino acid sequence: CASSQSGPLNTEAFF.

V gene TRBV7-8 combines with J gene TRBJ2-1; D remains ambiguous. Germline V gene lookup returns CDR1 SGHVS and CDR2 FQNEAQ. There are 13 residues in the CDR3. V was cut by 5 bases and J by 7 bases, with 12 bases left in between. This CDR3 reads CASSADFFNEQFF. CDR3 bases: TGTGCCAGCAGCGCCGACTTTTTTAATGAGCAGTTCTTC. The variable domain in full, with the rest retrieved from reference TRBV7-8 and TRBJ2-1, is GAGVSQSPRYKVAKRGQDVALRCDPISGHVSLFWYQQALGQGPEFLTYFQNEAQLDKSGLPSDRFFAERPEGSVSTLKIQRTQQEDSAVYLCASSADFFNEQFFGPGTRLTVL.

The V gene is TRBV15, the J gene TRBJ2-1; no firm D call. V was shortened by 0 bases and J by 8 bases, with 11 bases between the two germline ends. This CDR3 comprises 14 residues. The germline V gene encodes CDR1 LNHNV and CDR2 YYDKDF (reference sequence). This CDR3 is CATSRDSTAHEQFF. The CDR3 DNA reads TGTGCCACCAGCAGAGATAGTACCGCCCATGAGCAGTTCTTC.

The rearrangement joins TRBV7-8 to TRBJ2-7; tentatively, D is TRBD2 (5 bases). Germline CDR1 reads SGHVS; CDR2 reads FQNEAQ. Trimming took 5 bases from V and 1 from J, leaving 12 bases between them. The CDR3 is made up of 14 amino acids. CDR3 sequence (DNA): TGTGCCAGCAGCCTCAGGACTGGTTCCTACGAGCAGTACTTC. As protein: CASSLRTGSYEQYF.

The rearrangement links TRBV7-2 to TRBJ2-7; the D gene could be TRBD1 or TRBD2 (5 bases each). V was pared by 5 bases and J by 2 bases, with 13 bases between. Germline V gene lookup returns CDR1 SGHTA and CDR2 FQGNSA. The CDR3 spans 14 residues. CDR3 nucleotides: TGTGCCAGCAGCCCTGGGACCAGGACCTACGAGCAGTACTTC. This gives the protein CASSPGTRTYEQYF.

This chain joins TRBV5-6 and TRBJ2-7; D gene ambiguous. This CDR3 spans 12 amino acids. Trimming took 4 bases from V and 6 from J, leaving 11 bases between them. CDR1 and CDR2 from the germline V gene are SGHDT and YYEEEE. In nucleotides, the CDR3 is TGTGCCAGCAGCCATCCCATTGGCGAGCAGTACTTC. Translated: CASSHPIGEQYF.

The chain joins TRBV4-1 to TRBJ2-2; 8 nucleotides agree with TRBD1. This CDR3 is 17 amino acids long. Germline assignment: CDR1 MGHRA and CDR2 YSYEKL. V lost 2 bases, J lost 4 bases, and 9 bases stayed unmatched. The CDR3 nucleotides read TGCGCCAGCAGCCAATTGACAGGGGTGCTAGTCACCGGGGAGCTGTTTTTT. Its protein is CASSQLTGVLVTGELFF.